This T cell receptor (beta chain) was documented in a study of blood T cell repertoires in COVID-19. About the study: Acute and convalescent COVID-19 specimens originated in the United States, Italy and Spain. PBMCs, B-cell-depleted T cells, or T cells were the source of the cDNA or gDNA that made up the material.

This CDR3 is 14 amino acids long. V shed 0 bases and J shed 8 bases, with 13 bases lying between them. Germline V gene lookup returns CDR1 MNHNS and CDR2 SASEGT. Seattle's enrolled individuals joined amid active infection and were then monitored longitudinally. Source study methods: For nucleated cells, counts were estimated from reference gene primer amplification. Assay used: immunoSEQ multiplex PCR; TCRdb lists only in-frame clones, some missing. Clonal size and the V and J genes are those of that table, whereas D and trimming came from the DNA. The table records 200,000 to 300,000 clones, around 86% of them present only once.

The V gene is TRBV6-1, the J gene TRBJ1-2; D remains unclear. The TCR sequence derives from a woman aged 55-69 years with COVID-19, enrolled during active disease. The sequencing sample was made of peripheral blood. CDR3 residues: CASSEASGIAGYTF. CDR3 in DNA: TGTGCCAGCAGTGAAGCCTCCGGGATAGCCGGCTACACCTTC.